A selection of T cell receptor beta chains follows, all from one sample in a study of PD-1 blockade in classical Hodgkin lymphoma. Generated by immunoSEQ multiplex PCR, the TCRdb table keeps only in-frame clones and is missing some. Among tens of thousands of clones listed, around 85% were seen once. Material: CD4+ T cells from blood, obtained before the fourth cycle of nivolumab. These receptors originate from a human donor with classical Hodgkin lymphoma. Both conserved end residues are part of each CDR3. Fields, in order: D gene, V gene, J gene, clone size, CDR3 protein, CDR3 DNA. D genes are given only for firm matches. Clone size is given for some rows only: seen once, a few or many times, or a class if the clone is expanded.

d_call: .
v_call: TRBV19
j_call: TRBJ1-2
clone_size: .
cdr3_aa: CASSIYHAGGSNYGYTF
cdr3_nt: TGTGCCAGTAGCATCTACCACGCCGGTGGCAGTAACTATGGCTACACCTTC

d_call: TRBD1
v_call: TRBV19
j_call: TRBJ2-7
clone_size: .
cdr3_aa: CASRLQGQGGYEQYF
cdr3_nt: TGTGCCAGTAGGCTTCAGGGACAGGGGGGCTACGAGCAGTACTTC

d_call: .
v_call: TRBV29-1
j_call: TRBJ2-6
clone_size: .
cdr3_aa: CSVPGVSGANVLTF
cdr3_nt: TGCAGCGTACCCGGGGTCTCTGGGGCCAACGTCCTGACTTTC

d_call: .
v_call: TRBV11-2
j_call: TRBJ2-1
clone_size: .
cdr3_aa: CASSLGRGSYNEQFF
cdr3_nt: TGTGCCAGCAGCTTAGGGAGGGGGTCCTACAATGAGCAGTTCTTC

d_call: .
v_call: TRBV2
j_call: TRBJ1-3
clone_size: .
cdr3_aa: CASSAGKTLSGNTIYF
cdr3_nt: TGTGCCAGCAGTGCTGGGAAGACCCTCTCTGGAAACACCATATATTTT

d_call: .
v_call: TRBV30
j_call: TRBJ2-4
clone_size: once
cdr3_aa: CAWSVLGGLGKNIQYF
cdr3_nt: TGTGCCTGGAGTGTACTTGGGGGGCTTGGCAAAAACATTCAGTACTTC

d_call: TRBD2
v_call: TRBV30
j_call: TRBJ2-5
clone_size: .
cdr3_aa: CAWSSTSGRVETQYF
cdr3_nt: TGTGCCTGGAGTTCGACTAGCGGGAGAGTGGAGACCCAGTACTTC

d_call: TRBD1
v_call: TRBV5-8
j_call: TRBJ2-5
clone_size: .
cdr3_aa: CASSPAPGQGLETQYF
cdr3_nt: TGTGCCAGCAGCCCGGCCCCCGGACAGGGGTTGGAGACCCAGTACTTC

d_call: .
v_call: TRBV19
j_call: TRBJ2-2
clone_size: once
cdr3_aa: CASSIGPASKELFF
cdr3_nt: TGTGCCAGTAGTATAGGTCCAGCCTCAAAGGAGCTGTTTTTT

d_call: .
v_call: TRBV5-4
j_call: TRBJ2-3
clone_size: few
cdr3_aa: CASSGGTYTDTQYF
cdr3_nt: TGTGCCAGCAGCGGCGGGACATACACAGATACGCAGTATTTT

d_call: .
v_call: TRBV4-1
j_call: TRBJ2-4
clone_size: .
cdr3_aa: CASKGVGGPGAKNIQYF
cdr3_nt: TGCGCCAGCAAGGGTGTGGGGGGACCCGGGGCCAAAAACATTCAGTACTTC

d_call: TRBD1
v_call: TRBV15
j_call: TRBJ2-7
clone_size: .
cdr3_aa: CATSRPGTGVYEQYF
cdr3_nt: TGTGCCACCAGCAGACCAGGGACAGGGGTCTACGAGCAGTACTTC

d_call: .
v_call: TRBV28
j_call: TRBJ1-2
clone_size: few
cdr3_aa: CASMGINYGYTF
cdr3_nt: TGTGCCAGCATGGGCATAAACTATGGCTACACCTTC

d_call: .
v_call: TRBV7-2
j_call: TRBJ1-5
clone_size: .
cdr3_aa: CASSLVPMTMDSNQPQHF
cdr3_nt: TGTGCCAGCAGCTTAGTCCCAATGACCATGGATAGCAATCAGCCCCAGCATTTT

d_call: .
v_call: TRBV6-1
j_call: TRBJ2-1
clone_size: .
cdr3_aa: CASSEWGNEQFF
cdr3_nt: TGTGCCAGCAGTGAATGGGGGAATGAGCAGTTCTTC

d_call: .
v_call: TRBV9
j_call: TRBJ2-3
clone_size: .
cdr3_aa: CASSVAGAGTDTQYF
cdr3_nt: TGTGCCAGCAGCGTAGCGGGGGCCGGCACAGATACGCAGTATTTT

d_call: .
v_call: TRBV27
j_call: TRBJ2-7
clone_size: few
cdr3_aa: CASRGSGRGEQYF
cdr3_nt: TGTGCCAGCAGGGGCTCAGGGCGGGGCGAGCAGTACTTC

d_call: TRBD1
v_call: TRBV10-3
j_call: TRBJ1-2
clone_size: .
cdr3_aa: CASQQGARSGYTF
cdr3_nt: TGTGCCAGCCAACAGGGGGCGAGAAGTGGCTACACCTTC

d_call: TRBD2
v_call: TRBV29-1
j_call: TRBJ2-3
clone_size: few
cdr3_aa: CSVLSGRAIDTQYF
cdr3_nt: TGCAGCGTCCTTAGCGGGAGGGCCATAGATACGCAGTATTTT

d_call: .
v_call: TRBV4-2
j_call: TRBJ2-1
clone_size: .
cdr3_aa: CASSQDSFSYNEQFF
cdr3_nt: TGTGCCAGCAGCCAAGACAGTTTTTCCTACAATGAGCAGTTCTTC

d_call: TRBD2
v_call: TRBV5-1
j_call: TRBJ2-7
clone_size: .
cdr3_aa: CASSISSGIPLREQHF
cdr3_nt: TGCGCCAGCAGCATCTCTAGCGGGATCCCTTTAAGGGAGCAGCACTTC

d_call: .
v_call: TRBV7-7
j_call: TRBJ1-1
clone_size: few
cdr3_aa: CASSLDLNTEAFF
cdr3_nt: TGTGCCAGCAGCTTAGATTTGAACACTGAAGCTTTCTTT

d_call: .
v_call: TRBV30
j_call: TRBJ2-5
clone_size: .
cdr3_aa: CAWSASPGGTQYF
cdr3_nt: TGTGCCTGGAGTGCCTCCCCTGGGGGGACCCAGTACTTC

d_call: TRBD1
v_call: TRBV4-2
j_call: TRBJ1-1
clone_size: once
cdr3_aa: CASSTPRTGGTEAFF
cdr3_nt: TGTGCCAGCAGCACCCCTAGGACAGGGGGCACTGAAGCTTTCTTT

d_call: .
v_call: TRBV30
j_call: TRBJ2-2
clone_size: .
cdr3_aa: CAWSRPLTGELFF
cdr3_nt: TGTGCCTGGAGTAGACCTCTCACCGGGGAGCTGTTTTTT

d_call: .
v_call: TRBV6-5
j_call: TRBJ1-5
clone_size: .
cdr3_aa: CASRQGTNQPQHF
cdr3_nt: TGTGCCAGCCGGCAGGGTACCAATCAGCCCCAGCATTTT

d_call: .
v_call: TRBV30
j_call: TRBJ2-6
clone_size: once
cdr3_aa: CASATALPGANVLTF
cdr3_nt: TGTGCCTCCGCGACTGCACTCCCGGGGGCCAACGTCCTGACTTTC

d_call: .
v_call: TRBV20-1
j_call: TRBJ2-3
clone_size: .
cdr3_aa: CSAPGWDTQYF
cdr3_nt: TGCAGTGCCCCCGGTTGGGATACGCAGTATTTT

d_call: TRBD1
v_call: TRBV6-1
j_call: TRBJ2-7
clone_size: .
cdr3_aa: CASRKGTGGYEQYF
cdr3_nt: TGTGCCAGCAGGAAGGGGACAGGGGGATACGAGCAGTACTTC

d_call: .
v_call: TRBV27
j_call: TRBJ1-5
clone_size: once
cdr3_aa: CASSPRGQSNQPQHF
cdr3_nt: TGTGCCAGCAGCCCGAGAGGACAGTCCAATCAGCCCCAGCATTTT

d_call: TRBD1
v_call: TRBV7-9
j_call: TRBJ1-4
clone_size: .
cdr3_aa: CASSPLHGRDREEKLFF
cdr3_nt: TGTGCCAGCAGCCCCCTCCATGGCCGGGACAGGGAGGAAAAACTGTTTTTT

d_call: .
v_call: TRBV7-6
j_call: TRBJ1-3
clone_size: once
cdr3_aa: CASSNAWGSSGNTIYF
cdr3_nt: TGTGCCAGCAGCAACGCTTGGGGTAGCTCTGGAAACACCATATATTTT

d_call: .
v_call: TRBV18
j_call: TRBJ2-1
clone_size: .
cdr3_aa: CASSPIEGNEQFF
cdr3_nt: TGTGCCAGCTCACCAATAGAGGGCAATGAGCAGTTCTTC

d_call: .
v_call: TRBV21-1
j_call: TRBJ2-2
clone_size: .
cdr3_aa: CASSKKPGLAGVGGELFF
cdr3_nt: TGTGCCAGCAGCAAAAAACCGGGACTAGCGGGAGTGGGCGGGGAGCTGTTTTTT

d_call: .
v_call: TRBV19
j_call: TRBJ1-2
clone_size: .
cdr3_aa: CASSKRGLRYGYTF
cdr3_nt: TGTGCCAGTAGTAAAAGGGGCTTACGCTATGGCTACACCTTC

d_call: .
v_call: TRBV28
j_call: TRBJ1-2
clone_size: .
cdr3_aa: CASSQSRIDGYTF
cdr3_nt: TGTGCCAGCAGTCAGTCGCGGATTGATGGCTACACCTTC

d_call: TRBD1
v_call: TRBV12-5
j_call: TRBJ2-1
clone_size: few
cdr3_aa: CASGLAIGTGDNEQFF
cdr3_nt: TGTGCTAGTGGTTTGGCAATCGGGACAGGGGACAATGAGCAGTTCTTC

d_call: TRBD2
v_call: TRBV5-6
j_call: TRBJ2-2
clone_size: .
cdr3_aa: CASSLGLANGELFF
cdr3_nt: TGTGCCAGCAGCTTGGGACTAGCGAACGGGGAGCTGTTTTTT

d_call: TRBD2
v_call: TRBV7-9
j_call: TRBJ2-1
clone_size: .
cdr3_aa: CASSLVGGRALNEQFF
cdr3_nt: TGTGCCAGCAGCTTAGTCGGCGGGAGGGCCTTGAATGAGCAGTTCTTC

d_call: .
v_call: TRBV10-1
j_call: TRBJ1-3
clone_size: .
cdr3_aa: CASQLPLFAGNTIYF
cdr3_nt: TGCGCCAGCCAACTCCCTCTCTTCGCTGGAAACACCATATATTTT

d_call: .
v_call: TRBV6-6
j_call: TRBJ1-5
clone_size: .
cdr3_aa: CASSYRGDQPQHF
cdr3_nt: TGTGCCAGCAGTTACAGGGGGGATCAGCCCCAGCATTTT

d_call: TRBD2
v_call: TRBV6-6
j_call: TRBJ2-5
clone_size: .
cdr3_aa: CASSYPTTSGKTQYF
cdr3_nt: TGTGCCAGCAGTTACCCGACGACTAGCGGAAAGACCCAGTACTTC

d_call: TRBD2
v_call: TRBV7-9
j_call: TRBJ2-3
clone_size: .
cdr3_aa: CASSLGGGPTDTQYF
cdr3_nt: TGTGCCAGCAGCTTAGGGGGGGGACCCACAGATACGCAGTATTTT

d_call: .
v_call: TRBV5-8
j_call: TRBJ1-4
clone_size: .
cdr3_aa: CASSLALGPKNEKLFF
cdr3_nt: TGTGCCAGCAGCTTGGCCTTGGGCCCTAAAAATGAAAAACTGTTTTTT

d_call: .
v_call: TRBV30
j_call: TRBJ1-6
clone_size: .
cdr3_aa: CAWSWGFLNSPLHF
cdr3_nt: TGTGCCTGGAGTTGGGGTTTCCTGAATTCACCCCTCCACTTT

d_call: .
v_call: TRBV7-2
j_call: TRBJ2-7
clone_size: .
cdr3_aa: CASSFMAQYQSEQYF
cdr3_nt: TGTGCCAGCAGCTTTATGGCCCAATACCAAAGCGAGCAGTACTTC

d_call: TRBD1
v_call: TRBV10-3
j_call: TRBJ2-7
clone_size: .
cdr3_aa: CAISESIGTGSYEQYF
cdr3_nt: TGTGCCATCAGTGAGTCGATCGGGACAGGGTCCTACGAGCAGTACTTC

d_call: TRBD1
v_call: TRBV5-1
j_call: TRBJ2-5
clone_size: few
cdr3_aa: CASSFGQGGFQETQYF
cdr3_nt: TGCGCCAGCAGCTTCGGACAGGGCGGGTTCCAAGAGACCCAGTACTTC

d_call: TRBD2
v_call: TRBV10-3
j_call: TRBJ2-7
clone_size: once
cdr3_aa: CAISGSSGRSYEQYF
cdr3_nt: TGTGCCATCAGTGGATCTAGCGGGAGGTCCTACGAGCAGTACTTC

d_call: TRBD2
v_call: TRBV18
j_call: TRBJ2-3
clone_size: .
cdr3_aa: CASSLTSGSTDTQYF
cdr3_nt: TGTGCCAGCTCACTTACTAGCGGGAGCACAGATACGCAGTATTTT

d_call: .
v_call: TRBV10-3
j_call: TRBJ1-5
clone_size: .
cdr3_aa: CAISQTAVGNQPQHF
cdr3_nt: TGTGCCATCAGCCAGACAGCAGTTGGCAATCAGCCCCAGCATTTT

d_call: TRBD1
v_call: TRBV6-1
j_call: TRBJ1-1
clone_size: .
cdr3_aa: CASSPTGAGTEAFF
cdr3_nt: TGTGCCAGCAGCCCTACAGGGGCAGGGACTGAAGCTTTCTTT

d_call: .
v_call: TRBV4-2
j_call: TRBJ1-2
clone_size: .
cdr3_aa: CASSLLGSGNYGYTF
cdr3_nt: TGTGCCAGCAGCCTTCTTGGCTCGGGGAACTATGGCTACACCTTC

d_call: .
v_call: TRBV6-4
j_call: TRBJ2-5
clone_size: .
cdr3_aa: CASSDSIETQYF
cdr3_nt: TGTGCCAGCAGTGACTCGATAGAGACCCAGTACTTC

d_call: .
v_call: TRBV7-2
j_call: TRBJ2-5
clone_size: .
cdr3_aa: CASRVVVGKETQYF
cdr3_nt: TGTGCCAGCAGAGTCGTTGTCGGGAAAGAGACCCAGTACTTC

d_call: .
v_call: TRBV7-9
j_call: TRBJ2-7
clone_size: few
cdr3_aa: CASSPSGAEQYF
cdr3_nt: TGTGCCAGCAGCCCTTCCGGGGCCGAGCAGTACTTC

d_call: .
v_call: TRBV28
j_call: TRBJ1-2
clone_size: .
cdr3_aa: CASSSSEDYGYTF
cdr3_nt: TGTGCCAGCAGTTCATCTGAAGACTATGGCTACACCTTC

d_call: TRBD2
v_call: TRBV6-5
j_call: TRBJ2-3
clone_size: .
cdr3_aa: CASSAIAGGTDTQYF
cdr3_nt: TGTGCCAGCAGTGCAATAGCGGGAGGAACAGATACGCAGTATTTT